Presented here are 2 T cell receptor beta chains from one specimen sequenced in a study of OX40 agonist ivuxolimab in advanced cancers. The method was immunoSEQ multiplex PCR; TCRdb's version includes in-frame clones alone and lacks a portion of them. Of roughly 60,000 clones in the sample, around 83% were seen once. Specimen: CD4+ or CD8+ T cells sorted from blood, collected in a trial of the OX40 agonist ivuxolimab. Source of these receptors: an adult with an advanced solid tumor such as melanoma, head and neck, liver or kidney cancer.

This clone appeared a single time. CDR3 residues: CASSSLGGPYQTQYF. CDR3 DNA sequence: TGTGCCAGCAGTTCCCTAGGGGGCCCCTATCAGACCCAGTACTTC. The V gene is TRBV28, the J gene TRBJ2-5, with 7 nucleotides matching TRBD1. With V trimmed by 4 bases and J by 6 bases, 11 bases remained unmatched. CDR1 is MDHEN, CDR2 SYDVKM, per germline. The CDR3 totals 15 residues.

The chain employs TRBV5-1 and TRBJ2-7; the D is unclear. V lost 2 bases and J lost 0, with 12 bases in between. The germline V gene encodes CDR1 SGHRS and CDR2 YFSETQ. The CDR3 consists of 15 residues. The DNA for the CDR3 is TGCGCCAGCAGCTTAAATCACGGATTCTCCTACGAGCAGTACTTC. Protein product: CASSLNHGFSYEQYF.